This T cell receptor beta chain was captured in a study of T cells after posttransplantation cyclophosphamide. General observations from the study: TRB clonality was highly associated with recipient CMV seropositivity and reactivation. Later blood repertoires were often dominated by clones from the donor CD8+ memory compartment. Tissue-infiltrating T cells from skin or gut overlapped little with blood T cells.

Profiled with immunoSEQ multiplex PCR; TCRdb holds only in-frame clones, not every one. The sample consists of some 47,000 clones, about 86% of them appearing once. This clone was observed once. Antigen: not known. Sequenced: PBMCs. The receptor comes from a man aged 25-45 years with a blood cancer, CMV-positive, and with a related stem cell donor.

This chain's CDR3 is CASSFSGSDTQYF. CDR3 coding DNA: TGTGCCAGCAGCTTTAGCGGGAGTGATACGCAGTATTTT. This chain links TRBV7-2 with TRBJ2-3, with TRBD2 matching 9 bases. The V segment lost 3 bases and the J segment 6 bases; nucleotides outside the gene matches: 1. Germline loops: CDR1 SGHTA, CDR2 FQGNSA. This CDR3 spans 13 amino acids.